This entry describes one T cell receptor (beta chain). This clone was seen a handful of times. Its antigen remains undetermined. One base away there is no much larger clone; base qualities are not given. A single peripheral blood draw of approximately 110 mL on average was collected from each donor into heparinised tubes. A BD FACSAria II was used to sort naive, central memory, regulatory and stem cell-like memory CD4+ T cells with a panel that included CD45RO, CCR7, CD25, CD127, CD95 and CD27. Every sorted population had a purity above 95%. PBMCs were isolated right away by Lymphoprep density gradient centrifugation and were stained directly, without culture. So that batch effects would be minimized, each experiment stained and sorted samples in pairs, pairing one healthy donor with one patient. This record belongs to a study of beta chain features in type 1 diabetes (dated 2018 in TCRdb). About the full investigation: Patients and healthy donors did not differ in mean age, gender distribution, total cell number or subset yield. A total of around 110,000,000 sorted cells were examined across all samples, and a strong correlation was observed between cell number per subset and RNA yield. The study compared the TCRB repertoires of sorted circulating CD4+ T cell subsets in recently diagnosed type 1 diabetes patients with those in matched healthy donors. Regulatory and stem cell-like memory subsets were obtained from only 8 patients and roughly eight healthy donors, while naive and central memory subsets were obtained from all 30 or so donors.

All of the isolated RNA was reverse transcribed with the High Capacity cDNA Reverse Transcription Kit, so expressed TCRB transcripts were sequenced. Deep immunoSEQ sequencing was applied to naive, central memory and regulatory T cell samples, giving an average of about 3.4 million total reads per sample. Sorted cells were lysed in RLT buffer and RNA was extracted with DNase-treated RNeasy Micro or Mini kits, depending on cell number. Each cell subset was processed separately to prevent cross-contamination, with patient and healthy donor samples processed together. TCRB sequences were amplified from cDNA with the immunoSEQ multiplex PCR, producing 87-bp fragments spanning the CDR3 region. The amplicons were sequenced using the Illumina HiSeq platform. On the study's bioinformatics: Synthetic template baselines were used to correct PCR bias computationally, reads within Hamming distance 2 were collapsed, and singletons that could not be merged were discarded. Reads were aligned against IMGT so that V, D and J genes, CDR3 length and insertions or deletions at six rearrangement sites could be assigned. Within each subset, clonotype counts were normalized to sorted cell number, after which true diversity and Gini coefficients were computed with the tcR R package. The overlap coefficient, calculated on TCRB nucleotide sequences, was used to quantify repertoire sharing. Out-of-frame TCRB sequences from naive cells were analyzed to stand in for the pre-selection repertoire. Entries here come from immuneACCESS through TCRdb and include only in-frame sequences with V and J called. Some clones fail to appear in such tables; in the studies checked, an unresolved V gene covers under half of the shortfall, and the cause of the remainder is unknown. D and trimming come from the DNA, and the V and J calls and clone size come from that table. The sample records 640,000 or so clones, over 12% of which are singletons. The leading ten clones occupy roughly 0.04% of the sample.

What the work shows at the level of the full study, not this receptor alone: The naive, central memory and regulatory TCRB repertoires appeared to resemble one another more closely among patients than among healthy donors. PCR may preferentially amplify shorter templates, but because patient and control samples were amplified and corrected together, any resulting skew would affect both groups equally. In all four CD4+ subsets, TCRB CDR3 length was moderately but significantly shorter in type 1 diabetes patients. HLA sub-analyses involved small numbers of individuals, so any influence of HLA type on TCRB rearrangement remained unresolved. Because cDNA was sequenced instead of genomic DNA, highly expressing activated cells could be over-represented, though the groups showed no difference in activation or CD3 levels. At VDJ recombination sites, type 1 diabetes patients had fewer insertions and more deleted nucleotides, which implies abnormalities in thymic rearrangement.

The junction carries 11 bases between V and J, which are trimmed by 0 bases and 7 bases respectively. From the germline V gene (reference sequence), CDR1 is SGHNT and CDR2 is YYREEE. Measured from the cysteine to the phenylalanine, the CDR3 is 15 residues long. The only DNA kept is the CDR3, 45 bases in frame from the first base. Sequencing used naive CD4+ T cells from blood. The intended sense of this specimen's cell subset or site label: true naive CD4+ T cells. This TCR was sampled from a man aged 18 to 29 with type 1 diabetes. In this chain, TRBV5-4 is recombined with TRBJ1-6; the D segment cannot be called with confidence. The DNA sequence is as follows: TGTGCCAGCAGCTTGGCGGGTATTGGGAATTCACCCCTCCACTTT. This encodes CASSLAGIGNSPLHF.